This is a list of T cell receptor beta chains from one sample in a study of control samples from healthy donors and cancer patients. The repertoire was sequenced with immunoSEQ multiplex PCR; TCRdb's copy has only in-frame clones and lacks some. The data show about 55,000 clones, with approximately 95% seen just once and around 1.9% held by the top ten. The sequenced sample consisted of blood. These receptor sequences come from a young woman in good health. CDR3s include the opening cysteine and the closing phenylalanine or tryptophan. D genes are given only for firm matches. A clone size is listed for some rows: how often the clone was seen (once, few, many), or a class if it is expanded.

TRBV9	17	TRBD1	NA	TRBJ1-3	CASSKTGTDSSGNTIYF	TGTGCCAGCAGCAAAACAGGGACAGACAGCTCTGGAAACACCATATATTTT
TRBV20-1	12	NA	NA	TRBJ2-5	CSASPEQETQYF	TGCAGTGCTAGTCCGGAACAAGAGACCCAGTACTTC
TRBV6-6	14	NA	NA	TRBJ1-6	CASSPGVLNSPLHF	TGTGCCAGCAGTCCGGGGGTCTTGAATTCACCCCTCCACTTT
TRBV2	14	TRBD2	NA	TRBJ2-3	CASTLADSTDTQYF	TGTGCCAGCACGCTAGCGGATAGCACAGATACGCAGTATTTT
TRBV5-6	13	NA	once	TRBJ1-3	CASSPYLRDTIYF	TGTGCCAGCAGCCCATATCTTAGGGACACCATATATTTT
TRBV11-3	12	NA	NA	TRBJ1-1	CASSYGDTEAFF	TGTGCCAGCAGCTACGGGGACACTGAAGCTTTCTTT
TRBV1	19	NA	NA	TRBJ2-2	CTSSQDRTSGPTNTGELFF	TGCACCAGCAGCCAAGATAGGACTAGCGGCCCTACGAACACCGGGGAGCTGTTTTTT
TRBV30	15	NA	NA	TRBJ1-4	CAWSPWTDINEKLFF	TGTGCCTGGAGTCCCTGGACAGACATAAATGAAAAACTGTTTTTT
TRBV27	13	TRBD1	NA	TRBJ1-5	CASSSGGFQPQHF	TGTGCCAGCAGTTCAGGGGGCTTTCAGCCCCAGCATTTT
TRBV30	13	NA	NA	TRBJ1-4	CAGRTGFGEKLFF	TGTGCCGGCCGAACAGGGTTTGGTGAAAAACTGTTTTTT
TRBV7-8	15	NA	NA	TRBJ2-1	CASSGGTRSYNEQFF	TGTGCCAGCAGCGGGGGCACAAGGTCGTACAATGAGCAGTTCTTC
TRBV6-6	14	TRBD2	NA	TRBJ2-3	CASSTGGSTDTQYF	TGTGCCAGCAGTACCGGGGGGAGTACAGATACGCAGTATTTT
TRBV6-4	15	NA	NA	TRBJ2-7	CASPTERLSSYEQYF	TGTGCCAGCCCCACCGAGCGGCTAAGCTCCTACGAGCAGTACTTC
TRBV7-9	17	TRBD2	NA	TRBJ2-7	CASSPTSGAPSAYEQYF	TGTGCCAGCAGCCCAACTAGCGGGGCCCCCTCCGCCTACGAGCAGTACTTC
TRBV7-2	16	NA	NA	TRBJ1-5	CASSSPGGGSNQPQHF	TGTGCCAGCAGCTCCCCCGGGGGGGGTAGCAATCAGCCCCAGCATTTT
TRBV5-1	14	NA	NA	TRBJ2-7	CASRLWRESYEQYF	TGCGCCAGCAGGCTTTGGAGGGAAAGCTACGAGCAGTACTTC
TRBV4-1	15	TRBD1	NA	TRBJ1-3	CASSLQGASGNTIYF	TGCGCCAGCAGCCTACAGGGGGCGTCTGGAAACACCATATATTTT
TRBV3-1/TRBV3-2	16	TRBD1	NA	TRBJ2-1	CASSHHNRGLNNEQFF	TGTGCCAGCAGCCACCATAACAGGGGGCTAAACAATGAGCAGTTCTTC
TRBV25-1	16	NA	NA	TRBJ1-1	CASSAGTDHRDTEAFF	TGTGCCAGCAGTGCCGGGACCGACCATCGGGACACTGAAGCTTTCTTT
TRBV12-3/TRBV12-4	13	TRBD1	NA	TRBJ2-7	CASSGDRAYEQYF	TGTGCCAGCAGCGGGGACAGGGCCTACGAGCAGTACTTC
TRBV2	15	TRBD1	NA	TRBJ1-1	CASTWDRTMNTEAFF	TGTGCCAGCACTTGGGACAGGACCATGAACACTGAAGCTTTCTTT
TRBV28	16	TRBD1	NA	TRBJ2-7	CASSSSQGESSYEQYF	TGTGCCAGCAGTTCCTCTCAGGGGGAGAGCTCCTACGAGCAGTACTTC
TRBV29-1	14	NA	NA	TRBJ2-1	CSVEQGRSYNEQFF	TGCAGCGTTGAACAGGGTCGGAGCTACAATGAGCAGTTCTTC
TRBV24-1	14	NA	NA	TRBJ1-5	CATSDRVGNQPQHF	TGTGCCACCAGTGACAGGGTGGGCAATCAGCCCCAGCATTTT
TRBV2	14	NA	NA	TRBJ1-4	CASSRAGSNEKLFF	TGTGCCAGCAGCCGCGCAGGGTCTAATGAAAAACTGTTTTTT
TRBV5-1	16	TRBD1	NA	TRBJ1-2	CASSSESGQGDYGYTF	TGCGCCAGCAGCTCAGAATCGGGACAGGGGGACTATGGCTACACCTTC
TRBV7-8	12	NA	NA	TRBJ2-1	CASSLGRNEQFF	TGTGCCAGCAGCTTAGGCCGCAATGAGCAGTTCTTC
TRBV24-1	14	TRBD1	NA	TRBJ2-7	CATSDSGQGTMQYF	TGTGCCACCAGTGATTCCGGACAGGGAACCATGCAGTACTTC
TRBV5-5	13	NA	once	TRBJ1-2	CASSLLSDYGYTF	TGTGCCAGCAGCTTGCTGTCCGACTATGGCTACACCTTC
TRBV6-5	12	NA	NA	TRBJ2-5	CATSRQWQTQYF	TGTGCCACCTCCCGACAGTGGCAGACCCAGTACTTC
TRBV28	15	NA	NA	TRBJ2-5	CASSLGAAIQETQYF	TGTGCCAGCAGTTTGGGGGCAGCAATCCAAGAGACCCAGTACTTC
TRBV19	14	NA	NA	TRBJ2-5	CASSLTSWGETQYF	TGTGCCAGTAGTCTCACTAGTTGGGGTGAGACCCAGTACTTC
TRBV27	15	TRBD2	NA	TRBJ2-1	CASSPGTSGNNEQFF	TGTGCCAGCAGCCCCGGGACTAGCGGGAACAATGAGCAGTTCTTC
TRBV14	15	TRBD1	NA	TRBJ1-2	CASSERQGGYYGYTF	TGTGCCAGCAGCGAACGACAGGGGGGATACTATGGCTACACCTTC
TRBV5-5	16	NA	NA	TRBJ1-1	CASSSVALAANTEAFF	TGTGCCAGCAGCTCCGTCGCACTAGCAGCGAACACTGAAGCTTTCTTT
TRBV10-2	14	TRBD1	NA	TRBJ2-3	CASRLTGGADTQYF	TGCGCCAGCAGACTGACAGGGGGCGCAGATACGCAGTATTTT
TRBV12-3/TRBV12-4	11	NA	NA	TRBJ2-3	CATSQADTQYF	TGTGCCACCTCCCAGGCGGATACGCAGTATTTT
TRBV6-5	15	TRBD2	NA	TRBJ2-4	CASSSQRGGGGIQYF	TGTGCCAGCAGTTCCCAACGGGGGGGAGGGGGCATTCAGTACTTC
TRBV7-8	14	NA	once	TRBJ1-5	CASSSTGRGQPQHF	TGTGCCAGCAGCTCAACAGGGAGAGGTCAGCCCCAGCATTTT
TRBV7-2	14	NA	NA	TRBJ2-5	CASSLGRHQETQYF	TGTGCCAGCAGCTTAGGACGACACCAAGAGACCCAGTACTTC
TRBV5-1	15	NA	NA	TRBJ1-3	CASSELSSSGNTIYF	TGCGCCAGCAGCGAACTTTCCAGCTCTGGAAACACCATATATTTT
TRBV27	14	NA	NA	TRBJ2-7	CASSFTDTSYEQYF	TGTGCCAGCAGTTTTACAGATACTTCCTACGAGCAGTACTTC
TRBV3-1/TRBV3-2	13	NA	NA	TRBJ2-4	CASSQAGAGIQYF	TGTGCCAGCAGCCAAGCGGGAGCGGGCATTCAGTACTTC
TRBV28	13	NA	NA	TRBJ1-1	CASRPQGYTEAFF	TGTGCCAGCAGACCCCAGGGCTACACTGAAGCTTTCTTT
TRBV3-1/TRBV3-2	14	NA	NA	TRBJ1-5	CASSQDPGDQPQHF	TGTGCCAGCAGCCAAGATCCAGGGGACCAGCCCCAGCATTTT
TRBV27	13	NA	NA	TRBJ2-7	CASSPGSRYEQYF	TGTGCCAGCAGTCCTGGTTCTCGCTACGAGCAGTACTTC
TRBV10-3	15	TRBD1	NA	TRBJ2-2	CAIRGQGSKTGELFF	TGTGCCATCAGAGGACAGGGTAGTAAGACCGGGGAGCTGTTTTTT
TRBV28	14	NA	NA	TRBJ2-7	CASSFYGTRDEQYF	TGTGCCAGCAGTTTTTACGGGACGAGGGACGAGCAGTACTTC
TRBV5-4	14	NA	NA	TRBJ2-1	CASSSRDAYNEQFF	TGTGCCAGCAGCTCACGGGACGCATACAATGAGCAGTTCTTC
TRBV19	13	NA	NA	TRBJ1-5	CASRRDFNQPQHF	TGTGCCAGTAGGAGGGATTTCAATCAGCCCCAGCATTTT
TRBV9	14	NA	NA	TRBJ1-1	CASSVEGSGTEAFF	TGTGCCAGCAGCGTAGAAGGCTCAGGTACTGAAGCTTTCTTT
TRBV6-4	15	TRBD2	NA	TRBJ2-1	CASSDQPGGGNEQFF	TGTGCCAGCAGTGACCAGCCGGGGGGTGGCAATGAGCAGTTCTTC
TRBV9	15	NA	NA	TRBJ2-5	CASSVEGGMGETQYF	TGTGCCAGCAGCGTAGAAGGAGGGATGGGAGAGACCCAGTACTTC
TRBV25-1	13	NA	NA	TRBJ2-1	CASSGSRYNEQFF	TGTGCCAGCAGCGGGAGTAGGTACAATGAGCAGTTCTTC